The rows below give T cell receptor beta chains drawn from one sample of a study of blood T cell repertoires in COVID-19. Libraries were prepared by immunoSEQ multiplex PCR; TCRdb keeps only in-frame clonotypes and omits some of them. The table has 16,000 or so clones, 80% to 90% seen once. The sequencing sample was made of peripheral blood. These receptors were obtained from a man aged 80 or over with acute or convalescent COVID-19. CDR3s include the opening cysteine and the closing phenylalanine or tryptophan. A D gene is named only where the DNA matches it firmly. Expanded clones get a size class; other rows say once, few or many, or leave the size out.

d_gene	v_gene	j_gene	abundance	CDR3nt	CDR3aa
TRBD2	TRBV9	TRBJ2-7	-	TGTGCCAGCAGCGCGAGCGGGGGGGCGTTCGACGAGCAGTACTTC	CASSASGGAFDEQYF
-	TRBV7-8	TRBJ1-4	-	TGTGCCAGCAGCTTAGCGGGGTCGGGGGTTCGAGAAAAACTGTTTTTT	CASSLAGSGVREKLFF
-	TRBV18	TRBJ1-3	once	TGTGCCAGCTCACCGTCGGGGTCTGGAAACACCATATATTTT	CASSPSGSGNTIYF
-	TRBV4-1	TRBJ2-7	once	TGCGCCAGCAGCCAACTTCTGGGACTTCGATACGAGCAGTACTTC	CASSQLLGLRYEQYF
TRBD2	TRBV5-1	TRBJ2-3	-	TGCGCCAGCAGCTTAGGACTAGCGGATCTTCTGAGCACAGATACGCAGTATTTT	CASSLGLADLLSTDTQYF
-	TRBV2	TRBJ1-5	-	TGTGCCAGCAGTGAAGCGAGGGGAGGGAAGAGCAATCAGCCCCAGCATTTT	CASSEARGGKSNQPQHF
TRBD1	TRBV29-1	TRBJ2-7	-	TGCAGCGTAACCCCGGGACAGGGGGACTACGAGCAGTACTTC	CSVTPGQGDYEQYF
-	TRBV15	TRBJ1-2	once	TGTGCCACCAGCAGGGGGACGGGGGGCGCTGGCTATGGCTACACCTTC	CATSRGTGGAGYGYTF
TRBD1	TRBV5-1	TRBJ1-1	-	TGCGCCAGCAGCGTCGGGACAGCGAACACTGAAGCTTTCTTT	CASSVGTANTEAFF
TRBD1	TRBV5-1	TRBJ2-5	-	TGCGCCAGCAGCTTGGGACAGGGGGAGGGAGAGACCCAGTACTTC	CASSLGQGEGETQYF
TRBD1	TRBV2	TRBJ2-5	-	TGTGCCAGCTTACCGACAGGGTCGGAGACCCAGTACTTC	CASLPTGSETQYF
TRBD2	TRBV28	TRBJ2-7	-	TGTGCCAGCAGTTTCGCCTCGACTAGCGGCTCCTACGAGCAGTACTTC	CASSFASTSGSYEQYF
TRBD1	TRBV2	TRBJ1-2	-	TGTGCCAGCAGTGAAGCGCGACAGGGGGCCAGTGGCTACACCTTC	CASSEARQGASGYTF
TRBD1	TRBV24-1	TRBJ2-3	-	TGTGCCACCAGTGATCTGGCACGGACAGGGGGATCCACAGATACGCAGTATTTT	CATSDLARTGGSTDTQYF
TRBD2	TRBV24-1	TRBJ2-1	-	TGTGCCACCAGTGATTTGGCGGGAGGGCCGTACAATGAGCAGTTCTTC	CATSDLAGGPYNEQFF
TRBD2	TRBV13	TRBJ2-7	once	TGTGCCAGCAGCTCCAATCCGGGACTAGCGGGAGGGAGTAGCTCCTACGAGCAGTACTTC	CASSSNPGLAGGSSSYEQYF
-	TRBV15	TRBJ2-7	-	TGTGCCACCAGCAGACAGCTTCGGGAGGAGCAGTACTTC	CATSRQLREEQYF